These T cell receptor beta chains were read from a single sample in a study of T cells after yellow fever vaccination. Using its own MiXCR run on the 5' RACE reads, TCRdb lists one record per CDR3 protein. Altogether a few hundred thousand distinct CDR3 sequences are present, 13% being singletons, with the ten largest covering 0.4% to 0.55%. The sequencing here drew on CD4+ T cells sorted from PBMCs, taken 45 days after the yellow fever booster vaccination. The receptors originated from a man aged 25-45 years who received the YFV17D yellow fever vaccine. CDR3s include the opening cysteine and the closing phenylalanine or tryptophan. Clone sizes are given selectively: once, few, many, or a class where the clone is expanded.

j_call: TRBJ2-1; clone_size: -; v_call: TRBV7-2; cdr3_aa: CASSFRELSYNEQFF
j_call: TRBJ2-3; clone_size: few; v_call: TRBV12-3/TRBV12-4; cdr3_aa: CASSRRQGDTQYF
j_call: TRBJ2-5; clone_size: few; v_call: TRBV28; cdr3_aa: CASVLAGGNQETQYF
j_call: TRBJ1-1; clone_size: few; v_call: TRBV30; cdr3_aa: CAWRVRDRMNTEAFF
j_call: TRBJ2-5; clone_size: few; v_call: TRBV27; cdr3_aa: CASSINRGGETQYF
j_call: TRBJ2-7; clone_size: -; v_call: TRBV5-1; cdr3_aa: CASSALAGGRYEQYF
j_call: TRBJ2-7; clone_size: few; v_call: TRBV28; cdr3_aa: CASSSRTGIKYEQYF
j_call: TRBJ2-7; clone_size: few; v_call: TRBV18; cdr3_aa: CASSPGASYEQYF
j_call: TRBJ2-3; clone_size: few; v_call: TRBV30; cdr3_aa: CAWSVSQFTDTQYF
j_call: TRBJ2-4; clone_size: few; v_call: TRBV10-3; cdr3_aa: CAISEVENIQYF
j_call: TRBJ1-1; clone_size: few; v_call: TRBV12-3/TRBV12-4; cdr3_aa: CASSQDRTEAFF
j_call: TRBJ1-1; clone_size: -; v_call: TRBV3-1; cdr3_aa: CASTGTRESIRAEAFF
j_call: TRBJ1-1; clone_size: -; v_call: TRBV7-2; cdr3_aa: CASSLGWGDRGPNTEAFF
j_call: TRBJ2-1; clone_size: many; v_call: TRBV6-6; cdr3_aa: CAIRSGDYNEQFF
j_call: TRBJ2-3; clone_size: many; v_call: TRBV11-2; cdr3_aa: CASSLDPTRSDTQYF
j_call: TRBJ2-3; clone_size: -; v_call: TRBV18; cdr3_aa: CASSIGRDNADTQYF
j_call: TRBJ2-7; clone_size: few; v_call: TRBV29-1; cdr3_aa: CSVAAPEQYF
j_call: TRBJ2-1; clone_size: -; v_call: TRBV7-2; cdr3_aa: CASSLKGLVPPGEQFF
j_call: TRBJ2-1; clone_size: few; v_call: TRBV29-1; cdr3_aa: CSVSGGVLSSYNEQFF
j_call: TRBJ1-5; clone_size: -; v_call: TRBV25-1; cdr3_aa: CASSEGGRGKQPQHF
j_call: TRBJ2-3; clone_size: few; v_call: TRBV14; cdr3_aa: CASSQEPRDREGTDTQYF
j_call: TRBJ2-5; clone_size: -; v_call: TRBV12-3/TRBV12-4; cdr3_aa: CASSWGNEGRETQYF
j_call: TRBJ2-2; clone_size: -; v_call: TRBV21-1; cdr3_aa: CASSGRTGSIGELFF
j_call: TRBJ2-7; clone_size: many; v_call: TRBV7-2; cdr3_aa: CASSLVRGYDEQYF
j_call: TRBJ1-1; clone_size: few; v_call: TRBV18; cdr3_aa: CASSPDQNTEAFF
j_call: TRBJ2-1; clone_size: -; v_call: TRBV6-2/TRBV6-3; cdr3_aa: CASSSMQEQFF
j_call: TRBJ1-2; clone_size: -; v_call: TRBV29-1; cdr3_aa: CSSRHNYGYTF
j_call: TRBJ2-3; clone_size: -; v_call: TRBV10-3; cdr3_aa: CAISETQGDTQYF
j_call: TRBJ2-2; clone_size: -; v_call: TRBV7-6; cdr3_aa: CASQRGTNTGELFF
j_call: TRBJ2-3; clone_size: many; v_call: TRBV18; cdr3_aa: CASSPPGTRSTDTQYF
j_call: TRBJ2-2; clone_size: -; v_call: TRBV15; cdr3_aa: CATSSLAGANTGELFF
j_call: TRBJ1-5; clone_size: -; v_call: TRBV7-8; cdr3_aa: CASSQPQGNSNQHQHF
j_call: TRBJ2-7; clone_size: -; v_call: TRBV11-2; cdr3_aa: CASSFLRGRTSYEQYF
j_call: TRBJ1-6; clone_size: many; v_call: TRBV20-1; cdr3_aa: CSANPVRVGSLHF
j_call: TRBJ2-6; clone_size: -; v_call: TRBV14; cdr3_aa: CASSQGAHSGANVLTF
j_call: TRBJ2-1; clone_size: few; v_call: TRBV6-1; cdr3_aa: CASSRLAGSVDNEQFF
j_call: TRBJ2-2; clone_size: few; v_call: TRBV7-9; cdr3_aa: CASSLPYGELFF
j_call: TRBJ2-1; clone_size: -; v_call: TRBV28; cdr3_aa: CASRTTGGKQFF